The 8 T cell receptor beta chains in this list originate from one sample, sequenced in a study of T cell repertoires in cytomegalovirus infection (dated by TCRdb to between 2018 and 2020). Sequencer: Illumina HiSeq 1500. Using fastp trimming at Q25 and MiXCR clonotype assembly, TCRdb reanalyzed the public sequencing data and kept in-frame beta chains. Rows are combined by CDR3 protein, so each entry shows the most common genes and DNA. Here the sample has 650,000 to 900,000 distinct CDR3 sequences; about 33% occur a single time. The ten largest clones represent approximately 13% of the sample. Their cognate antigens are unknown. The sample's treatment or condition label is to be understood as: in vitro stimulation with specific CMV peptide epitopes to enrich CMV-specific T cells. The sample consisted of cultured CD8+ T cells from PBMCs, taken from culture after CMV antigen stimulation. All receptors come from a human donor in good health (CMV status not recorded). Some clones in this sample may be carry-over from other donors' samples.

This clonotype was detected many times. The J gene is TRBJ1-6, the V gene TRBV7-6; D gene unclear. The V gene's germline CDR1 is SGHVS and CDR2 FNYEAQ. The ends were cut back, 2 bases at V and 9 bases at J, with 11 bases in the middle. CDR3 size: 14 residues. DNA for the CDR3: TGTGCCAGCAGCTTATCCGGGGTCAGTTCACCCCTCCACTTT. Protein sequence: CASSLSGVSSPLHF.

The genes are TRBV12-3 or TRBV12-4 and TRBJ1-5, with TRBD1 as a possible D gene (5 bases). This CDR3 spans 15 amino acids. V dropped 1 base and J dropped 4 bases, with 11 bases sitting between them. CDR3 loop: CASSLVGHLNQPQHF. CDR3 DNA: TGTGCCAGCAGTTTAGTAGGACACCTTAATCAGCCCCAGCATTTT.

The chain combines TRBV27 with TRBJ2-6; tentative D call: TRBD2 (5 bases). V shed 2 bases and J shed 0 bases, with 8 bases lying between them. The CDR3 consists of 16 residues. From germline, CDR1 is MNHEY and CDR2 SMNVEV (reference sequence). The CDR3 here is CASSLGGDSGANVLTF. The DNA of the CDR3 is TGTGCCAGCAGTTTAGGAGGAGACTCTGGGGCCAACGTCCTGACTTTC.

The CDR3 DNA is TGTGCCAGCAGCTTTGGGGTAAGCGACGAGCAGTACGTC. It yields the protein CASSFGVSDEQYV. The chain joins TRBV7-2 to TRBJ2-7; no definite D call. The CDR3 contains 13 residues. CDR1 SGHTA and CDR2 FQGNSA come from the germline V gene. Trimming shortened V by 3 bases and J by 5 bases, and 11 bases separated the two germline ends.

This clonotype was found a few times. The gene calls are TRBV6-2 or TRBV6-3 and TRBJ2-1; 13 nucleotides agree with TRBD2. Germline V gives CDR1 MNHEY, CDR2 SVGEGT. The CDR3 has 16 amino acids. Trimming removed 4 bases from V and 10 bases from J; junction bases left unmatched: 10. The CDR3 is CASSSPTSGGPQEQFF. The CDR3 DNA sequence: TGTGCCAGCAGTTCTCCGACTAGCGGGGGGCCCCAGGAGCAGTTCTTC.

The CDR3 here is CASSPEGLAMTDTQYF. The DNA of the CDR3 is TGTGCCAGCAGTCCCGAGGGACTAGCGATGACAGATACGCAGTATTTT. V usage is TRBV28 and J usage is TRBJ2-3, with 10 bases aligning to TRBD2. Unmatched junction bases numbered 8, after V lost 5 bases and J lost 3 bases. Germline-derived CDR1 and CDR2 are MDHEN and SYDVKM. The CDR3 length is 16 residues. The full variable domain, in which reference TRBV28 and TRBJ2-3 provide the parts outside the CDR3, is DVKVTQSSRYLVKRTGEKVFLECVQDMDHENMFWYRQDPGLGLRLIYFSYDVKMKEKGDIPEGYSVSREKKERFSLILESASTNQTSMYLCASSPEGLAMTDTQYFGPGTRLTVL.

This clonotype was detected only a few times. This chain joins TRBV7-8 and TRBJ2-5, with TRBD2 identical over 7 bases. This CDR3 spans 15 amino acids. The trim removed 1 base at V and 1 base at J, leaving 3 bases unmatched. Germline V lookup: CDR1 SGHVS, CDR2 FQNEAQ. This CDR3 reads CASSLVSSGQETQYF. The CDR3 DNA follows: TGTGCCAGCAGCTTAGTGTCTAGCGGCCAAGAGACCCAGTACTTC. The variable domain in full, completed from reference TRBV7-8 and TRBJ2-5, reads GAGVSQSPRYKVAKRGQDVALRCDPISGHVSLFWYQQALGQGPEFLTYFQNEAQLDKSGLPSDRFFAERPEGSVSTLKIQRTQQEDSAVYLCASSLVSSGQETQYFGPGTRLLVL.

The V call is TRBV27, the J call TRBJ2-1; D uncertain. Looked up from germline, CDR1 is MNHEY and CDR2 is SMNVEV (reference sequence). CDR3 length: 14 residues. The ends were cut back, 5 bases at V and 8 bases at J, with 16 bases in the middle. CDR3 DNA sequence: TGTGCCAGCAGTCCTCGGGCCCGAGGAGATGAGCAGTTCTTC. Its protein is CASSPRARGDEQFF.